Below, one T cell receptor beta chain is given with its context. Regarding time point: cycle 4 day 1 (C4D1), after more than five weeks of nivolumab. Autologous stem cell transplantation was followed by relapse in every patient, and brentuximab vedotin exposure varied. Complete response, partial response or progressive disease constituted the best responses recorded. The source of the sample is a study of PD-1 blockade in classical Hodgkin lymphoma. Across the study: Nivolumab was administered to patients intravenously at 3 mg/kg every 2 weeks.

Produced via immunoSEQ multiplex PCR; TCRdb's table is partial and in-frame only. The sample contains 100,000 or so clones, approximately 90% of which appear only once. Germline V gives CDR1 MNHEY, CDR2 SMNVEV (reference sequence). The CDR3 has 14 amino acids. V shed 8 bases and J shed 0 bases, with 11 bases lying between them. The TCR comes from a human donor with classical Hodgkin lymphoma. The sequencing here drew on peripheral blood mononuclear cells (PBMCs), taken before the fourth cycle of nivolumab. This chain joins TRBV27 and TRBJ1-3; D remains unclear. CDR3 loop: CASGPAGSGNTIYF. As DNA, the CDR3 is TGTGCCAGCGGCCCGGCCGGCTCTGGAAACACCATATATTTT.